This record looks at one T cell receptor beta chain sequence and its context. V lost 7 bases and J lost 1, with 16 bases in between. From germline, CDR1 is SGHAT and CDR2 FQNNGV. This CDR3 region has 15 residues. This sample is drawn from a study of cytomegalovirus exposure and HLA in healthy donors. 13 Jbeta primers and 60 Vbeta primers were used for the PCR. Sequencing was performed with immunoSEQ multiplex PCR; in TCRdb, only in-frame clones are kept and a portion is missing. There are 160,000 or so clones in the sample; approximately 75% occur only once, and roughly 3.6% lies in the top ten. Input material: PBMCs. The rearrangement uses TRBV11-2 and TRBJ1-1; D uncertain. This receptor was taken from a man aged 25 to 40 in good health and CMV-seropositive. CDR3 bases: TGTGCCAGCACCATAGCGGAGGGAGGGAACACTGAAGCTTTCTTT. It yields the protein CASTIAEGGNTEAFF.